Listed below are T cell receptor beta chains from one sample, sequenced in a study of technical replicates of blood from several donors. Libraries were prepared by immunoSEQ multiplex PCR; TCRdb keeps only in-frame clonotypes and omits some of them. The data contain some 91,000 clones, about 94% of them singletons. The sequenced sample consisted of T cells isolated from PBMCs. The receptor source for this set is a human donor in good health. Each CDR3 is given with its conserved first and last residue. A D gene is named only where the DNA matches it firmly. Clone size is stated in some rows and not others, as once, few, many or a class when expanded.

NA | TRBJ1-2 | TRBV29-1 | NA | TGCAGCGTTCGGGGGTTTGGGGAAGGCTACACCTTC | CSVRGFGEGYTF
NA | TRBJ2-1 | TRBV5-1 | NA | TGCGCCAGCAGGCCGGGGGGCGGAGGATACAATGAGCAGTTCTTC | CASRPGGGGYNEQFF
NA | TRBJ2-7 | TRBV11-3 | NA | TGTGCCAGCAGCTTAGGAGGGAACCCCTACGAGCAGTACTTC | CASSLGGNPYEQYF
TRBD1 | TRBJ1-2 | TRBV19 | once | TGTGCCAGTAGTACCCCACAGGGGGCCCTTGGCTACACCTTC | CASSTPQGALGYTF
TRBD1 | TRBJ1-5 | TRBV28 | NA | TGTGCCAGCACCCCCAGGGACAGCAGCAATCAGCCCCAGCATTTT | CASTPRDSSNQPQHF
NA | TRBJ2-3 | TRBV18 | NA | TGTGCCAGCTCACCACAGAGCCGCACAGATACGCAGTATTTT | CASSPQSRTDTQYF
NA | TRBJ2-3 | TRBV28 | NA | TGTGCCAGCAGTTTTCGGGCGGGGTCTAGCACAGATACGCAGTATTTT | CASSFRAGSSTDTQYF
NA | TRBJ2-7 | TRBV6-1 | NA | TGTGCCAGCAGGGTCCTTAGTGCAGGGATTTACGAGCAGTACTTC | CASRVLSAGIYEQYF
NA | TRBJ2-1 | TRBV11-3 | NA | TGTGCCAGCAGCGCCCCCGGGGGTGGCAATGAGCAGTTCTTC | CASSAPGGGNEQFF
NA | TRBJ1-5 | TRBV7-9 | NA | TGTGCCAGCAGCTCGTCGGACAGTAATCAGCCCCAGCATTTT | CASSSSDSNQPQHF
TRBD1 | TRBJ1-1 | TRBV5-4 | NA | TGTGCCAGCAGCTTATGGCAGGGGGCGAGCACTGAAGCTTTCTTT | CASSLWQGASTEAFF
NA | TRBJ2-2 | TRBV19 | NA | TGTGCCAGTACCCCCCTGGCGGCGGTAGGCACCGGGGAGCTGTTTTTT | CASTPLAAVGTGELFF
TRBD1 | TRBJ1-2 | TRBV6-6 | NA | TGTGCCAGCAGTTACCGCCCCGGACAGGACTATGGCTACACCTTC | CASSYRPGQDYGYTF
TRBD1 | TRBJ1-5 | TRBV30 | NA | TGTGCCTGGAGTGTAGGGCAGGGGGATCAGCCCCAGCATTTT | CAWSVGQGDQPQHF